The clone carrying this T cell receptor beta chain was found a few times. The CDR3 is made up of 12 amino acids. The V end was cut by 4 bases, the J end by 8 bases, with 11 bases between. Germline V CDR1 and CDR2: MNHEY, SVGAGI. The data originate from a study of human T cells and chemical hapten exposure. Using its own MiXCR run on the RACE reads, TCRdb lists one record per CDR3 protein. The sample holds roughly 100,000 distinct CDR3 sequences, roughly 12% seen once. Specified time point: pre-sensitization, week 0. Treatment defined: therapeutic diphenylcyclopropenone sensitization with weekly scalp DPC. The authors' total RNA extraction used unfractionated whole blood.

This specimen consisted of whole blood, obtained in connection with sensitization to the hapten diphenylcyclopropenone (DPC). This sequence was found in a woman aged 50 to 60 with alopecia areata. Some clones in this sample may be carry-over from other donors' samples. The chain links TRBV6-5 to TRBJ1-2; no clear D. CDR3 loop: CASSSLLTGYTF. Here the CDR3 DNA reads TGTGCCAGCAGTTCCTTACTGACAGGCTACACCTTC.